These 8 T cell receptor beta chains share one sample of origin, sequenced in a study of T cell changes during pregnancy in multiple sclerosis. Profiling relied on immunoSEQ multiplex PCR, and the TCRdb table lists in-frame clones only, not all of them. The table lists about 79,000 clones, 80% to 95% of them singletons, with more than 0.45% in the top ten. The source was CD4+ T cells from peripheral blood mononuclear cells, collected in the second trimester of pregnancy. These TCRs come from a female donor with multiple sclerosis, enrolled in a pregnancy study.

This sequence joins TRBV4-3 and TRBJ1-3, with D tentatively TRBD1 (6 bases). The CDR3 runs 17 residues. Germline CDR1 and CDR2: LGHNA and YSLEER. Trimming cost V 0 bases and J 2 bases, with 14 bases left between them. CDR3 region: CASSQDSRTETGNTIYF. CDR3 in DNA: TGCGCCAGCAGCCAAGATTCCCGGACAGAGACTGGAAACACCATATATTTT.

J is TRBJ2-1 and V is TRBV5-4; 14 bases line up with TRBD2. Trimming cost V 4 bases and J 9 bases; bases outside gene matches: 6. The CDR3 extends over 15 amino acids. Germline loops: CDR1 SGHNT, CDR2 YYREEE (reference sequence). CDR3 amino acids: CASSQGLAGDVEQFF. CDR3 DNA: TGTGCCAGCAGCCAGGGACTAGCGGGGGACGTTGAGCAGTTCTTC.

The V gene is TRBV9, the J gene TRBJ2-7; 10 bases agree with TRBD2. Germline CDR1 reads SGDLS; CDR2 reads YYNGEE. This CDR3 has 15 amino acids. J gave up 4 bases and V 5 bases, and 9 bases lay outside the gene matches. For the CDR3, the DNA is TGTGCCAGCAGTCTCGCTAGCGGGAGTGGGTACGAGCAGTACTTC. Amino acid sequence: CASSLASGSGYEQYF. Full variable domain (remainder filled in from reference TRBV9 and TRBJ2-7): DSGVTQTPKHLITATGQRVTLRCSPRSGDLSVYWYQQSLDQGLQFLIQYYNGEERAKGNILERFSAQQFPDLHSELNLSSLELGDSALYFCASSLASGSGYEQYFGPGTRLTVT.

The chain carries TRBV9 and TRBJ1-2, with 7 bases fitting TRBD1. The trim removed 0 bases at V and 4 bases at J, leaving 6 bases unmatched. The CDR3 loop spans 15 amino acids. Germline CDR1 is SGDLS and CDR2 is YYNGEE. The CDR3 loop reads CASSVGLGGSYGYTF. Written as DNA, the CDR3 is TGTGCCAGCAGCGTAGGTCTAGGGGGCAGCTATGGCTACACCTTC.

The chain links TRBV5-6 to TRBJ2-5; possibly TRBD1 for D (6 bases). This CDR3 has 14 amino acids. V was clipped by 0 bases and J by 3 bases, with 9 bases between them. Looked up from germline, CDR1 is SGHDT and CDR2 is YYEEEE. CDR3 sequence (DNA): TGTGCCAGCAGCTTGGCTGGGGGCAAAGAGACCCAGTACTTC. It is translated as CASSLAGGKETQYF.

This chain uses TRBV10-3 with TRBJ2-3; TRBD2 aligns across 7 bases. The V gene's germline CDR1 is ENHRY and CDR2 SYGVKD. V shed 0 bases and J 0 bases; nucleotides not matched to a gene: 3. CDR3 length: 16 amino acids. The CDR3 DNA follows: TGTGCCATCAGTGAGTCGGGAGCGGGGAGCACAGATACGCAGTATTTT. Amino acids: CAISESGAGSTDTQYF.

Written as DNA, the CDR3 is TGCGCCAGCAGCCTCTATACTCCGCGGGGCAGGAGCTCCTACGAGCAGTACTTC. This encodes CASSLYTPRGRSSYEQYF. The rearrangement uses TRBV5-1 and TRBJ2-7; a possible D gene is TRBD2 (6 bases). V lost 4 bases and J 0 bases, leaving 23 bases between the germline ends. This CDR3 comprises 18 residues. Germline CDR1 SGHRS, CDR2 YFSETQ.

The chain uses TRBV30 and TRBJ1-2; D might be TRBD1 (5 bases). CDR3 length: 14 residues. V was shortened by 0 bases and J by 7 bases, with 15 bases between the two germline ends. The V gene's germline CDR1 is GTSNPN and CDR2 SVGIG (reference sequence). The CDR3 here is CAWSVGPGNGGYTF. CDR3 DNA: TGTGCCTGGAGTGTAGGTCCAGGGAACGGTGGCTACACCTTC.